This T cell receptor (beta chain) is drawn from a study of blood T cell repertoires in COVID-19. The wider study: T cells, B-cell-depleted T cells, or PBMCs provided the cDNA or gDNA that served as material.

Here immunoSEQ multiplex PCR was the method, and the copy in TCRdb shows in-frame clones only, minus some. The data show some 130,000 clones, 75% to 90% seen once. Individuals aged roughly 18 to 90 years were recruited from 24 US areas. Membership in each cohort depended on participant-reported clinical history. There are 14 residues in the CDR3. Deletions cut 3 bases from V and 5 bases from J, with 13 bases between. The germline gives CDR1 LNHDA, CDR2 SQIVND (reference sequence). The J gene is TRBJ2-5, the V gene TRBV19, with a possible D match to TRBD1 (7 bases). The sequenced material came from PBMCs or T cells enriched from blood (not recorded which). The source of this sequence is a woman between 50 and 59 years old who had recovered from COVID-19. The CDR3 is CASSIDRAGETQYF. DNA of the CDR3: TGTGCCAGTAGTATCGACAGGGCGGGGGAGACCCAGTACTTC.